This T cell receptor beta chain was documented in a study of shared clonotypes between healthy human individuals. At deep level, the assay was performed. Across several immunoSEQ plates, the genomic DNA of each subset was split evenly. In the study's own analysis: In the immunoSEQ data, sequences were junction-only and lacked quality scores, so filtering differed. The repertoire was sequenced with immunoSEQ multiplex PCR; TCRdb's copy has only in-frame clones and lacks some. For V, J and clone size, that table is used; D and trimming come from the DNA. This repertoire shows about 1 million clones, around 75% found once; its top ten account for approximately 1.5%. Germline-derived CDR1 and CDR2 are MNHNS and SASEGT. The V gene end was trimmed by 9 bases and the J gene end by 5 bases; junction bases not matched to a gene: 9. The CDR3 consists of 14 residues. A split of CD4+ cells into CD45RA+ naive and CD45RA-negative memory subsets was performed.

A few counts support this clone. Sequences were obtained from memory CD4+ T cells sorted from blood. Subset indicated: CD45RA-negative fraction. The chain recombines TRBV6-1 with TRBJ1-5; 8 bases are a match to TRBD1. This TCR was recovered from a young man in good health. The CDR3 nucleotides are TGTGCCAGTACAGAAACAGGGGGATATCAGCCCCAGCATTTT. This sequence encodes CASTETGGYQPQHF.